This T cell receptor (beta chain) was identified in a study of molecular identifiers for immune sequencing clone quantification. Study-wide results and caveats: It was shown that clones above 20 RNA copies held over 97% of effector molecules, but under 1% in naive cells. Underestimated sizes of highly expanded clones could result from identical TCR molecules that share a barcode.

As concerns this clonotype: Its antigen is not identified.

In germline, CDR1 is LNHDA, CDR2 SQIVND (reference sequence). This CDR3 region has 14 residues. V lost 0 bases and J lost 5, with 10 bases in between. Bulk TCR libraries used previously described methods and listed TCR primers. TCRdb called the PCR reads again in MiXCR, with one record for every CDR3 protein. Among over 600,000 distinct CDR3 sequences, 15% to 20% were seen once, and the ten largest hold under 0.95%. Sequencing was done on a sample of naive CD8+ T cells from blood, with Jurkat cell RNA spiked in. Described subset: FACS-sorted CD8+CD4-CCR7+CD45RA+ naive T cells. The sequence came from a human donor in good health. Some libraries in this study had Jurkat cell RNA spiked in. The gene calls are TRBV19 and TRBJ1-2; D not resolved. CDR3 sequence (DNA): TGTGCCAGTAGTATAGATAGCATACGGTATGGCTACACCTTC. Protein product: CASSIDSIRYGYTF.